This TCR beta chain was sequenced during a study of cytotoxic CD8 clonotypes in ibrutinib-treated CLL. As for the study in general: Patient counts were 11 relapsed/refractory, roughly 15 treatment-naive and 17 IGHV unmutated. Response material was collected after a median around 12 months of treatment, range 6 to 36. Study-wide results and limits: Sustained-remission and progressing patients diverged in sampling times.

As concerns this clone: Its antigen remains unknown.

The ends lost 0 bases at V and 5 bases at J; junction bases unmatched: 4. Germline CDR1 is SGHTA and CDR2 is FQGNSA. The CDR3 has 15 amino acids. A 1 in 200,000 to 1 in 1 million T cell depth was the sequencing target. TCRdb's copy holds only in-frame clones and misses some; the assay was immunoSEQ multiplex PCR. Counted here are around 130,000 clones, approximately 80% occurring once; the ten biggest clones make up 3% to 4%. The clonotype was recovered from a human donor with chronic lymphocytic leukemia. This chain joins TRBV7-2 and TRBJ1-2; 9 positions agree with TRBD1. The sequencing used PBMCs, collected after 24 months of ibrutinib treatment. The CDR3 loop reads CASSLAEGQGYGYTF. The CDR3 region has the DNA TGTGCCAGCAGCTTAGCGGAGGGACAGGGATATGGCTACACCTTC.